Each of the 24 T cell receptor beta chains below was sequenced from the same sample in a study of OX40 agonist ivuxolimab in advanced cancers. Only in-frame clones appear in the TCRdb table, and some are missing; sequencing was by immunoSEQ multiplex PCR. The table includes 100,000 to 150,000 clones, 90% detected once. Source: CD4+ or CD8+ T cells sorted from blood, taken in a trial of the OX40 agonist ivuxolimab. Every receptor here comes from an adult with an advanced solid tumor such as melanoma, head and neck, liver or kidney cancer.

The chain carries TRBV28 and TRBJ2-1; D gene ambiguous. V gave up 2 bases and J gave up 8 bases, with 4 bases separating them. Looked up from germline, CDR1 is MDHEN and CDR2 is SYDVKM. This CDR3 comprises 11 residues. The CDR3 loop reads CASSLVDEQFF. The CDR3 nucleotides are TGTGCCAGCAGTTTAGTAGATGAGCAGTTCTTC.

V usage is TRBV28 and J usage is TRBJ1-5, with 8 nucleotides matching TRBD1. Germline-derived CDR1 and CDR2 are MDHEN and SYDVKM. The ends lost 7 bases at V and 4 bases at J; junction bases unmatched: 3. This CDR3 is 13 amino acids long. The CDR3, as DNA: TGTGCCAGCAAACAGGGGGTGAATCAGCCCCAGCATTTT. Protein sequence: CASKQGVNQPQHF.

The chain recombines TRBV6-5 with TRBJ2-1; D is unclear. The CDR3 spans 15 residues. Trimming took off 2 bases at V and 5 bases at J, with 13 bases between the two ends. Germline values: CDR1 MNHEY, CDR2 SVGAGI. The CDR3 DNA sequence: TGTGCCAGCAGTTACGGGCAGAGAGTCGACAATGAGCAGTTCTTC. Its protein product is CASSYGQRVDNEQFF.

V and J are TRBV7-9 and TRBJ2-1; TRBD2 matches at 7 bases. V was clipped by 1 base and J by 5 bases; unmatched bases: 5. Germline V gives CDR1 SEHNR, CDR2 FQNEAQ (reference sequence). This CDR3 spans 15 amino acids. CDR3: CASSLGGLADNEQFF. Here the CDR3 DNA reads TGTGCCAGCAGCTTAGGTGGGCTAGCGGACAATGAGCAGTTCTTC.

This chain links TRBV15 with TRBJ2-7; D is ambiguous. The germline V gene encodes CDR1 LNHNV and CDR2 YYDKDF (reference sequence). Trimming shortened V by 1 base and J by 4 bases, and 8 bases separated the two germline ends. The CDR3 length is 13 residues. CDR3: CATSRGGSYEQYF. In DNA form, the CDR3 reads TGTGCCACCAGCAGAGGAGGCAGTTACGAGCAGTACTTC.

This clone was seen a single time. V is TRBV5-4 and J is TRBJ2-3; 7 nucleotides align to TRBD1. With V trimmed by 5 bases and J by 2 bases, 5 bases remained unmatched. In germline, CDR1 is SGHNT, CDR2 YYREEE (reference sequence). This CDR3 region has 14 residues. CDR3 in DNA: TGTGCCAGCAGAGGACAGGACCCCACAGATACGCAGTATTTT. This gives the protein CASRGQDPTDTQYF.

V usage is TRBV18 and J usage is TRBJ2-2, with a weak D call TRBD2 (5 bases). The CDR3 covers 16 residues. The V gene's germline CDR1 is KGHSH and CDR2 LQKENI. Trimming removed 8 bases at V and 1 base at J, with 17 bases between. In DNA, the CDR3 is TGTGCCAGCCCTCCCCCCGAGGGCTTGAACACCGGGGAGCTGTTTTTT. It is translated as CASPPPEGLNTGELFF.

The chain is built from TRBV6-5 and TRBJ2-5; 8 bases fit TRBD1. The J call may be faulty, since TRBJ2-7 better matches the DNA end. Germline-derived CDR1 and CDR2 are MNHEY and SVGAGI. The length of the CDR3 is 15 residues. This chain's CDR3 is CASSLDRTGPYEQYF. In DNA, the CDR3 is TGTGCCAGCAGCCTCGACCGGACAGGGCCCTACGAGCAGTACTTC.

This clone was observed once. The chain couples TRBV28 to TRBJ1-5, with D possibly matching TRBD1 (6 bases). CDR1 and CDR2 (germline): MDHEN, SYDVKM. The CDR3 consists of 15 residues. The germline V and J ends were trimmed by 6 bases and 3 bases, with 15 bases remaining between them. The CDR3 DNA is TGTGCCAGCAGCTCGGCTAGGGGACACAATCAGCCCCAGCATTTT. Its protein is CASSSARGHNQPQHF.

The rearrangement joins TRBV28 to TRBJ1-2; 7 nucleotides match TRBD1. This CDR3 is 14 amino acids long. CDR1 and CDR2 from the germline V gene are MDHEN and SYDVKM. The trim removed 5 bases at V and 6 bases at J, leaving 9 bases unmatched. The CDR3: CASSPRGDSNGYTF. The CDR3 DNA reads as TGTGCCAGCAGTCCCCGAGGGGACAGCAATGGCTACACCTTC.

In this sample, this clone turned up once. The chain couples TRBV9 to TRBJ2-3; no clear D gene. Germline CDR1 SGDLS, CDR2 YYNGEE. This CDR3 region has 17 residues. The V gene lost 2 bases and the J gene lost 0 bases, with 16 bases spanning the gap. This CDR3 is CASSVASGSSSTDTQYF. The CDR3 DNA sequence: TGTGCCAGCAGCGTCGCATCGGGCTCCTCTAGCACAGATACGCAGTATTTT.

The chain employs TRBV28 and TRBJ2-1; TRBD2 matches 7 bases. CDR1 is MDHEN, CDR2 SYDVKM, per germline. Trimming removed 6 bases from V and 9 bases from J; junction bases left unmatched: 20. This CDR3 has 17 amino acids. The CDR3 is CASSSASIGGRTGEQFF. The CDR3 nucleotides read TGTGCCAGCAGCTCGGCTTCTATCGGCGGGAGAACGGGTGAGCAGTTCTTC.

The chain is built from TRBV28 and TRBJ2-7; the D is unclear. The V end lost 5 bases, the J end lost 0 bases, and 11 bases lay between the germline ends. The CDR3 has 14 amino acids. Germline CDR1 and CDR2: MDHEN and SYDVKM. The CDR3 sequence: CASSPRHVSYEQYF. DNA for the CDR3: TGTGCCAGCAGTCCCCGCCATGTCTCCTACGAGCAGTACTTC.

This chain links TRBV19 with TRBJ2-6, with 7 nucleotides matching TRBD2. CDR1 is LNHDA, CDR2 SQIVND, per germline (reference sequence). J gave up 1 base and V 5 bases, and 8 bases lay outside the gene matches. The CDR3 sequence is 17 residues long. The chain's CDR3 is CASSASGTISGANVLTF. The CDR3 DNA reads TGTGCCAGTAGTGCCTCCGGGACTATATCTGGGGCCAACGTCCTGACTTTC.

V is TRBV10-3 and J is TRBJ2-7; D is ambiguous. This CDR3 is built from 15 residues. V gave up 0 bases and J gave up 3 bases, with 12 bases separating them. CDR1 ENHRY and CDR2 SYGVKD come from the germline V gene. CDR3 sequence: CAISESTGTLYEQYF. The CDR3 DNA is TGTGCCATCAGTGAGTCGACGGGTACGCTCTACGAGCAGTACTTC.

The chain joins TRBV18 to TRBJ2-3; 7 bases match TRBD1. The CDR3 has 14 amino acids. Germline V gene lookup returns CDR1 KGHSH and CDR2 LQKENI. V trimming: 5 bases; J trimming: 0 bases; junction bases outside the gene matches: 2. CDR3 in DNA: TGTGCCAGCTCAGGACAGGCTAGCACAGATACGCAGTATTTT. Translation: CASSGQASTDTQYF. Full variable domain (rest looked up from reference TRBV18 and TRBJ2-3): NAGVMQNPRHLVRRRGQEARLRCSPMKGHSHVYWYRQLPEEGLKFMVYLQKENIIDESGMPKERFSAEFPKEGPSILRIQQVVRGDSAAYFCASSGQASTDTQYFGPGTRLTVL.

The J gene is TRBJ2-7, the V gene TRBV2; tentative D call: TRBD2 (6 bases). Per the germline V gene, CDR1 is SNHLY and CDR2 is FYNNEI. Trimming cost V 6 bases and J 1 base, with 16 bases left between them. The CDR3 covers 15 residues. CDR3 coding DNA: TGTGCCAGCAGCCCTCTTTTCGGGGGATCCTACGAGCAGTACTTC. It translates to CASSPLFGGSYEQYF. Combining the CDR3 with reference TRBV2 and TRBJ2-7 gives the whole variable domain EPEVTQTPSHQVTQMGQEVILRCVPISNHLYFYWYRQILGQKVEFLVSFYNNEISEKSEIFDDQFSVERPDGSNFTLKIRSTKLEDSAMYFCASSPLFGGSYEQYFGPGTRLTVT.

V and J are TRBV28 and TRBJ1-3; TRBD1 aligns across 9 bases. Looked up from germline, CDR1 is MDHEN and CDR2 is SYDVKM. The CDR3 length is 15 residues. V lost 4 bases and J lost 4; bases outside the gene matches: 5. Here the CDR3 reads CASSSQGAGGNTIYF. CDR3 in DNA: TGTGCCAGCAGTTCACAGGGGGCGGGAGGAAACACCATATATTTT. Using reference TRBV28 and TRBJ1-3 for the parts outside the CDR3, the full variable domain is DVKVTQSSRYLVKRTGEKVFLECVQDMDHENMFWYRQDPGLGLRLIYFSYDVKMKEKGDIPEGYSVSREKKERFSLILESASTNQTSMYLCASSSQGAGGNTIYFGEGSWLTVV.

The V and J genes are TRBV27 and TRBJ1-1, with TRBD1 as a possible D gene (6 bases). CDR3 length: 14 residues. Germline CDR1 reads MNHEY; CDR2 reads SMNVEV (reference sequence). The V end was cut by 2 bases, the J end by 4 bases, with 11 bases between. The CDR3, as DNA: TGTGCCAGCAGTTTAATGGGGGCGAGCACTGAAGCTTTCTTT. As protein: CASSLMGASTEAFF.

As DNA, the CDR3 is TGTGCCAGCAGCGCCGGGAGTAGCTCCTACAATGAGCAGTTCTTC. Protein sequence: CASSAGSSSYNEQFF. This rearrangement joins TRBV5-4 to TRBJ2-1, with D perhaps TRBD2 (6 bases). Germline values: CDR1 SGHNT, CDR2 YYREEE (reference sequence). Trimming pared 4 bases from V and 0 bases from J, leaving 11 bases between. The CDR3 sequence is 15 residues long.

The sample holds a few counts of this clone. This chain uses TRBV7-9 with TRBJ2-6, with 8 positions matching TRBD1. The V and J ends lost 6 bases and 0 bases, in that order; junction bases with no gene match: 4. Germline V gene data show CDR1 as SEHNR and CDR2 as FQNEAQ (reference sequence). This CDR3 comprises 16 residues. CDR3 nucleotides: TGTGCCAGCAGTAAGGACAGGGACTCTGGGGCCAACGTCCTGACTTTC. It specifies CASSKDRDSGANVLTF.

The chain employs TRBV18 and TRBJ2-3; D is unresolved. Germline V gives CDR1 KGHSH, CDR2 LQKENI. CDR3 length: 13 residues. Trimming removed 6 bases at V and 4 bases at J, with 11 bases between. CDR3: CASSQSRSDTQYF. CDR3 nucleotide sequence: TGTGCCAGCTCCCAATCACGATCAGATACGCAGTATTTT. Combining the CDR3 with reference TRBV18 and TRBJ2-3 gives the whole variable domain NAGVMQNPRHLVRRRGQEARLRCSPMKGHSHVYWYRQLPEEGLKFMVYLQKENIIDESGMPKERFSAEFPKEGPSILRIQQVVRGDSAAYFCASSQSRSDTQYFGPGTRLTVL.

This clone was seen once. The chain is built from TRBV7-2 and TRBJ2-1; 7 bases are a match to TRBD2. CDR1 and CDR2 (germline): SGHTA, FQGNSA. J gave up 14 bases and V 1 base, and 5 bases lay outside the gene matches. The CDR3 is 12 residues long. The CDR3 coding sequence is TGTGCCAGCAGCTTAGGCGGGAGATCGGAGTTCTTC. Translated, it gives CASSLGGRSEFF.

The V and J genes are TRBV28 and TRBJ2-1; 8 bases map to TRBD1. After removal of 3 bases from V and 8 bases from J, the junction contained 6 bases not matched to a gene. Germline CDR1 is MDHEN and CDR2 is SYDVKM. The CDR3 covers 14 residues. As DNA, the CDR3 is TGTGCCAGCAGTTTGGCCGACAGGGGAGATGAGCAGTTCTTC. It is translated as CASSLADRGDEQFF. Drawing the rest from reference TRBV28 and TRBJ2-1, the complete variable domain is DVKVTQSSRYLVKRTGEKVFLECVQDMDHENMFWYRQDPGLGLRLIYFSYDVKMKEKGDIPEGYSVSREKKERFSLILESASTNQTSMYLCASSLADRGDEQFFGPGTRLTVL.